The next 7 T cell receptor beta chains were all read from a single sample in a study of T-cell memory formation after mild COVID-19 (dated by TCRdb to 2020 to 2022). The library was obtained by 5' RACE. The reads were generated on an Illumina NovaSeq 6000. The raw public data were reprocessed by TCRdb itself: fastp quality trimming at Q25, MiXCR clonotype calling, in-frame beta chains only. Each record represents a unique CDR3 protein, reported with the most common genes and DNA among its rows. The table for this sample lists 220,000 or so distinct CDR3 sequences; approximately 10% of them were counted only once. Together, the top ten hold around 3.4% of the sample. The sequenced sample was PBMCs or a T cell subset sorted from them (not recorded which). These receptors originate from a man younger than 35 who had mild COVID-19 (a few samples of this study predate the infection). The sample titles of this study are shuffled in the database, so cell type and time point are left out; the donor was told from shared clones.

The J gene is TRBJ2-3, the V gene TRBV6-6; D might be TRBD2 (7 bases). Germline CDR1 is MNHNY and CDR2 is SVGAGI (reference sequence). Trimming shortened V by 1 base and J by 6 bases, and 23 bases separated the two germline ends. The CDR3 has 18 residues. CDR3 protein: CASSYWATGGGQGDTQYF. The CDR3, as DNA: TGTGCCAGCAGTTACTGGGCCACTGGGGGGGGCCAGGGGGATACGCAGTATTTT.

This sequence joins TRBV27 and TRBJ2-1, with 8 bases matching TRBD2. Germline values: CDR1 MNHEY, CDR2 SMNVEV (reference sequence). After removal of 8 bases from V and 1 base from J, the junction contained 10 bases not matched to a gene. The CDR3 has 16 amino acids. CDR3 coding DNA: TGTGCCAGCCGACCCTTTAGCGGGACTTCCTACAATGAGCAGTTCTTC. Protein sequence: CASRPFSGTSYNEQFF.

This clonotype has at least ten counts. This CDR3 reads CSVVRSENTGELFF. DNA of the CDR3: TGCAGCGTTGTACGGTCTGAGAACACCGGGGAGCTGTTTTTT. This chain links TRBV29-1 with TRBJ2-2; unclear D gene. The V gene lost 4 bases and the J gene lost 1 base, with 10 bases spanning the gap. The CDR3 sequence is 14 residues long. Germline CDR1 and CDR2: SQVTM and ANQGSEA.

This clonotype was seen more than once but under ten times. The chain recombines TRBV19 with TRBJ2-3; TRBD2 matches at 7 bases. Trimming removed 11 bases from V and 4 bases from J; junction bases left unmatched: 12. This CDR3 has 14 residues. From germline, CDR1 is LNHDA and CDR2 SQIVND (reference sequence). The CDR3 bases are TGTGCCTCGTCTAGCGGCCCTAGCGCAGATACGCAGTATTTT. Translation gives CASSSGPSADTQYF.

This clonotype was observed a handful of times. The CDR3 sequence is CASRSRGTYGYTF. The CDR3 DNA sequence: TGTGCCAGCAGGTCCCGGGGCACCTATGGCTACACCTTC. This chain joins TRBV28 and TRBJ1-2; a weak D match, TRBD1 (5 bases). The ends were cut back, 6 bases at V and 4 bases at J, with 12 bases in the middle. This CDR3 is built from 13 residues. Germline V gene data show CDR1 as MDHEN and CDR2 as SYDVKM.

This clonotype was seen a handful of times. The chain couples TRBV20-1 to TRBJ1-5; a weak D match, TRBD1 (5 bases). The CDR3 has 13 residues. The ends were cut back, 3 bases at V and 5 bases at J, with 11 bases in the middle. In germline, CDR1 is DFQATT, CDR2 SNEGSKA (reference sequence). The DNA for the CDR3 is TGCAGTGCTAGGGGGGACGAGCATCAGCCCCAGCATTTT. This translates into CSARGDEHQPQHF.

Only a few counts were recorded for this clonotype. V and J are TRBV12-3 or TRBV12-4 and TRBJ1-5; D gene ambiguous. The V and J ends lost 7 bases and 2 bases respectively, with 9 bases between them. The CDR3 runs to 13 residues. This CDR3 reads CASTLDRNQPQHF. CDR3 DNA: TGTGCCAGCACACTGGACCGCAATCAGCCCCAGCATTTT.